One and the same sample provided the 10 T cell receptor beta chains below, sequenced in a study of CXCR3-negative and CXCR3-positive naive CD8 T cells. The authors made the TRB cDNA libraries by 5' RACE using UMI labels. Reanalyzing the 5' RACE reads, TCRdb keeps one entry per CDR3 protein, without DNA. The record lists approximately 100,000 distinct CDR3 sequences, of which the ten most abundant hold about 1.5%. Sequencing input: naive CXCR3- CD8+ T cells from blood. The subset was: CD45RO-CCR7+CD27+CD95- naive CD8+ T cells lacking CXCR3 (TNR3-). These receptors were collected from a human donor in good health. Some clones in this sample may be carry-over from other donors' samples.

The chain carries TRBV28 and TRBJ2-5; TCRdb picks TRBD2, but there is no DNA to check that call. The germline CDR1 and CDR2 sequences are MDHEN and SYDVKM. The CDR3 has 15 amino acids. The CDR3 region is CASSRTSGGVKTQYF. Using reference TRBV28 and TRBJ2-5 for the parts outside the CDR3, the full variable domain is DVKVTQSSRYLVKRTGEKVFLECVQDMDHENMFWYRQDPGLGLRLIYFSYDVKMKEKGDIPEGYSVSREKKERFSLILESASTNQTSMYLCASSRTSGGVKTQYFGPGTRLLVL.

CDR3 protein: CASTESWGGSYNEQFF. The chain links TRBV6-2 or TRBV6-3 to TRBJ2-1. Germline V gives CDR1 MNHEY, CDR2 SVGEGT. This CDR3 region has 16 residues.

V usage is TRBV7-6 and J usage is TRBJ1-1; the TCRdb call, TRBD1, lacks DNA for checking. The length of the CDR3 is 18 residues. Germline V CDR1 and CDR2: SGHVS, FNYEAQ. CDR3: CASSLEPGQGILNTEAFF. The whole variable domain, remainder taken from reference TRBV7-6 and TRBJ1-1, is GAGVSQSPRYKVTKRGQDVALRCDPISGHVSLYWYRQALGQGPEFLTYFNYEAQQDKSGLPNDRFSAERPEGSISTLTIQRTEQRDSAMYRCASSLEPGQGILNTEAFFGQGTRLTVV.

The J gene is TRBJ2-2, the V gene TRBV28; the D gene TCRdb calls, TRBD1, cannot be checked with no DNA. The germline V gene has CDR1 MDHEN and CDR2 SYDVKM. This CDR3 region has 16 residues. CDR3 amino acids: CASSPFGELNTGELFF.

This chain connects TRBV29-1 to TRBJ2-7; TCRdb designates TRBD1, a call that cannot be tested without DNA. This CDR3 spans 12 amino acids. CDR1 is SQVTM, CDR2 ANQGSEA, per germline. The CDR3 loop is CSVEIDSYEQYF.

The chain has TRBV6-5 and TRBJ2-2. Germline assignment: CDR1 MNHEY and CDR2 SVGAGI. The CDR3 extends over 11 amino acids. This CDR3 is CASTLAGELFF.

CDR3 loop: CASSQGTGRLRYEQYF. The genes are TRBV4-1 and TRBJ2-7; TCRdb proposes TRBD1, but this gene call is untestable without DNA. This CDR3 has 16 amino acids. Looked up from germline, CDR1 is MGHRA and CDR2 is YSYEKL.

CDR3 in amino acids: CSVVAASYEQYF. The chain couples TRBV29-1 to TRBJ2-7. CDR3 length equals 12 residues. Germline CDR1 reads SQVTM; CDR2 reads ANQGSEA.

The chain links TRBV15 to TRBJ2-1; the TRBD2 assignment by TCRdb is unverifiable without DNA. Per the germline V gene, CDR1 is LNHNV and CDR2 is YYDKDF (reference sequence). CDR3 length equals 16 residues. The CDR3 loop is CATSESRAPSYNEQFF. The full variable domain, rest sourced from reference TRBV15 and TRBJ2-1, is DAMVIQNPRYQVTQFGKPVTLSCSQTLNHNVMYWYQQKSSQAPKLLFHYYDKDFNNEADTPDNFQSRRPNTSFCFLDIRSPGLGDTAMYLCATSESRAPSYNEQFFGPGTRLTVL.

V is TRBV28 and J is TRBJ1-2; TCRdb outputs TRBD1, but without DNA this stays unchecked. The length of the CDR3 is 15 residues. CDR1 MDHEN and CDR2 SYDVKM come from the germline V gene. CDR3 region: CASSLWATGGYGYTF.